The 16 T cell receptor beta chains below all came from one sample that was sequenced in a study of early T cells in non-severe SARS-CoV-2 infection. TCRdb re-analysed the 5' RACE reads in MiXCR, keeping a single row per CDR3 protein. The sample has approximately 35,000 distinct CDR3 sequences; around 7% are singletons. This specimen was whole blood, taken at baseline. Receptors were obtained from an adult who was a healthcare worker with PCR-confirmed SARS-CoV-2 infection or an uninfected control (not recorded which).

This clonotype was recorded at least ten times. The DNA of the CDR3 is TGTGCCAGCGGCTTAGGGTCTGGGTCCTACGAGCAGTACGTC. It translates to CASGLGSGSYEQYV. This chain links TRBV7-2 with TRBJ2-7, with no clear D. Per the germline V gene, CDR1 is SGHTA and CDR2 is FQGNSA. The CDR3 spans 14 residues.

This clonotype was counted many times. This sequence joins TRBV7-2 and TRBJ2-3, with 8 positions matching TRBD2. There are 15 residues in the CDR3. CDR1 is SGHTA and CDR2 is FQGNSA in the germline V gene. The ends lost 5 bases at V and 3 bases at J; junction bases unmatched: 7. The CDR3 DNA sequence: TGTGCCAGCAGCAGAGGGGCGGGAGGAACAGATACGCAGTATTTT. It translates to CASSRGAGGTDTQYF.

The table lists this clonotype with a few counts. The V and J genes are TRBV30 and TRBJ1-5, with TRBD1 matching over 9 bases. Losses at the gene ends were 2 bases for V and 1 base for J; bases not matched to a gene: 9. The germline V gene encodes CDR1 GTSNPN and CDR2 SVGIG (reference sequence). The CDR3 loop spans 17 amino acids. The CDR3 sequence: CAWSLGQGSLSNQPQHF. In DNA, the CDR3 is TGTGCCTGGAGTTTGGGACAGGGTTCTCTCAGCAATCAGCCCCAGCATTTT.

The V call is TRBV20-1, the J call TRBJ2-7, with TRBD2 identical over 7 bases. The CDR3 totals 15 residues. Germline lookup yields CDR1 DFQATT and CDR2 SNEGSKA (reference sequence). With V trimmed by 0 bases and J by 0 bases, 5 bases remained unmatched. CDR3 sequence reads: CSARDLTGGSYEQYF. The CDR3 DNA follows: TGCAGTGCTAGAGATCTAACGGGAGGCTCCTACGAGCAGTACTTC.

This clonotype occurred many times. This rearrangement joins TRBV10-3 to TRBJ2-1; 8 bases map to TRBD2. Germline V gene sequence: CDR1 ENHRY, CDR2 SYGVKD. The CDR3 runs to 17 residues. V gave up 1 base and J gave up 3 bases; unmatched junction bases: 8. The CDR3 coding sequence is TGTGCCATCAGTGAGTTAAGCGGGAGAGCGGTCTACAATGAGCAGTTCTTC. Its translation is CAISELSGRAVYNEQFF.

There are a few counts of this clonotype. The rearrangement links TRBV5-1 to TRBJ2-3; 7 bases are a match to TRBD2. V dropped 4 bases and J dropped 6; count of bases not matched to a gene: 8. Germline V gives CDR1 SGHRS, CDR2 YFSETQ. The CDR3 is made up of 14 amino acids. CDR3 in amino acids: CASSRAGSRDTQYF. In nucleotides, the CDR3 is TGCGCCAGCAGCCGAGCGGGGAGCAGGGATACGCAGTATTTT.

Ten or more counts support this clonotype. J is TRBJ2-3 and V is TRBV11-2, with a weak D call TRBD1 (5 bases). Between the trimmed V and J ends, which lost 3 bases and 1 base, there was a span of 11 bases. This CDR3 is 15 amino acids long. CDR1 SGHAT and CDR2 FQNNGV come from the germline V gene. CDR3 sequence (DNA): TGTGCCAGCAGCTTGCAGGGTAGGGGCACAGATACGCAGTATTTT. Encoded protein: CASSLQGRGTDTQYF.

This clonotype was seen more than once but under ten times. This chain links TRBV4-2 with TRBJ2-1; no clear D gene. The CDR3 runs 16 residues. Germline V gene lookup returns CDR1 LGHNA and CDR2 YNFKEQ. The V end was cut by 3 bases, the J end by 6 bases, with 18 bases between. CDR3: CASSHPATTLRNEQFF. The CDR3 DNA is TGTGCCAGCAGCCATCCAGCCACGACCCTGCGCAATGAGCAGTTCTTC.

In its sample, this clonotype was seen many times. The gene calls are TRBV6-5 and TRBJ1-1; D remains ambiguous. V lost 0 bases and J 7 bases, leaving 12 bases between the germline ends. The CDR3 is 14 amino acids. Germline V CDR1 and CDR2: MNHEY, SVGAGI. The CDR3 sequence is CASSYSFVEVEAFF. Written as DNA, the CDR3 is TGTGCCAGCAGTTACTCTTTTGTAGAGGTTGAAGCTTTCTTT.

This clonotype was seen ten or more times. The CDR3 region is CASSPSRYETQYF. CDR3 DNA: TGTGCCAGCAGCCCCTCGCGCTATGAGACCCAGTACTTC. This chain joins TRBV7-2 and TRBJ2-5, with D hard to call. Germline V gives CDR1 SGHTA, CDR2 FQGNSA. Trimming shortened V by 5 bases and J by 5 bases, and 12 bases separated the two germline ends. The length of the CDR3 is 13 residues.

This clonotype appeared many times. This chain links TRBV13 with TRBJ2-7, with 12 bases identical to TRBD2. Germline lookup yields CDR1 PRHDT and CDR2 FYEKMQ (reference sequence). This CDR3 comprises 15 residues. With 5 bases clipped from V and 5 bases from J, the junction kept 7 bases outside the gene matches. In DNA form, the CDR3 reads TGTGCCAGCAGCAACAGACTAGCGGGAGAGGACGAGCAGTACGTC. Translated, it gives CASSNRLAGEDEQYV.

This clonotype was observed at least ten times. The chain carries TRBV5-1 and TRBJ1-1, with D hard to call. Between the trimmed V and J ends, which lost 6 bases and 0 bases, there was a span of 9 bases. Germline V gene sequence: CDR1 SGHRS, CDR2 YFSETQ. This CDR3 has 13 residues. The CDR3 loop reads CASTQNLNTEAFF. The CDR3, as DNA: TGCGCCAGCACCCAAAACTTGAACACTGAAGCTTTCTTT.

This clonotype showed up many times. V gene TRBV29-1 combines with J gene TRBJ2-7; tentative D call: TRBD1 (6 bases). Germline values: CDR1 SQVTM, CDR2 ANQGSEA. The CDR3 contains 8 residues. The CDR3 loop reads CSVYRVVV. CDR3 nucleotides: TGCAGCGTGTACAGGGTGGTAGTC.

This clonotype was recorded many times. The V and J genes are TRBV7-6 and TRBJ2-3; TRBD1 matches at 7 bases. The length of the CDR3 is 16 residues. With V trimmed by 1 base and J by 0 bases, 4 bases remained unmatched. The germline CDR1 and CDR2 sequences are SGHVS and FNYEAQ. Written as DNA, the CDR3 is TGTGCCAGCAGCTTAGGCCCAGGGGGAAGCACAGATACGCAGTATTTT. This translates into CASSLGPGGSTDTQYF.

The CDR3 DNA reads TGCAGTGCCGGTCTTGGACTAGCGGGAGCAAGGGAGCAGTACTTC. Translation gives CSAGLGLAGAREQYF. The chain recombines TRBV20-1 with TRBJ2-7, with 13 bases that match TRBD2. From germline, CDR1 is DFQATT and CDR2 SNEGSKA (reference sequence). Trimming at V came to 6 bases and at J to 7 bases, leaving 12 bases not matched to a gene. The CDR3 is 15 residues long.

This clonotype was detected only a few times. The rearrangement uses TRBV6-2 or TRBV6-3 and TRBJ2-7, with D possibly matching TRBD1 (5 bases). Per the germline V gene, CDR1 is MNHEY and CDR2 is SVGEGT. Trimming removed 4 bases from V and 3 bases from J, with 19 bases in between. CDR3 size: 16 residues. The CDR3 reads CASSSAGISTIYEQYF. The CDR3 DNA reads TGTGCCAGCAGTTCGGCAGGGATTTCCACCATCTACGAGCAGTACTTC.